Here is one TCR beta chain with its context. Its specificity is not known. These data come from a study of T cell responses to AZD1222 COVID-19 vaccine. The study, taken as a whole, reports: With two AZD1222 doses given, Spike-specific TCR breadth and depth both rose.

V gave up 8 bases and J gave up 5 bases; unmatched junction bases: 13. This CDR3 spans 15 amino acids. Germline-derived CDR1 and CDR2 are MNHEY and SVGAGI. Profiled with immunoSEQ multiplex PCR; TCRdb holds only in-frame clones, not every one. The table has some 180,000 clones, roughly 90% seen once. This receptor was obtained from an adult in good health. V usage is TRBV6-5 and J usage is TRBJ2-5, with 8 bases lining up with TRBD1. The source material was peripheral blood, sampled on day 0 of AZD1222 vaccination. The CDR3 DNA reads TGTGCCAGCGGAGGGGGAACAGGGGGGTCGGAGACCCAGTACTTC. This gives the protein CASGGGTGGSETQYF.